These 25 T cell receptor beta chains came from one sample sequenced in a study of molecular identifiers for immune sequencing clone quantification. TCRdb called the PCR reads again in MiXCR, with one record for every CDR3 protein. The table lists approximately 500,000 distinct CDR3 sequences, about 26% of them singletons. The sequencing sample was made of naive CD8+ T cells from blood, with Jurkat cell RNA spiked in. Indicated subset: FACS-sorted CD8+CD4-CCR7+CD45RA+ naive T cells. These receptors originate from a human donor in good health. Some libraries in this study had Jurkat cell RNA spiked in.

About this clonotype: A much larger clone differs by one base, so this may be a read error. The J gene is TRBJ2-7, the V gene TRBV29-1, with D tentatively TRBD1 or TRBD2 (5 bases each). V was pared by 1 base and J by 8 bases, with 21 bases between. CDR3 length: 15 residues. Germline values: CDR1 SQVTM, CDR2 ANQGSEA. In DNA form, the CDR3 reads TGCAGCGTTGAAGCTATTGGGACCTACCCTAGGAAGCAGTACTTC. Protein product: CSVEAIGTYPRKQYF.

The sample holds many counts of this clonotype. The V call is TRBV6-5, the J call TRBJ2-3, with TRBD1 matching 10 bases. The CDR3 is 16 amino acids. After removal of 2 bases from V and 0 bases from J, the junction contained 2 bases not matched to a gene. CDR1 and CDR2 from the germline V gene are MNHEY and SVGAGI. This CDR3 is CASSYDRGLSTDTQYF. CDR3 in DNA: TGTGCCAGCAGTTACGACAGGGGGCTTAGCACAGATACGCAGTATTTT.

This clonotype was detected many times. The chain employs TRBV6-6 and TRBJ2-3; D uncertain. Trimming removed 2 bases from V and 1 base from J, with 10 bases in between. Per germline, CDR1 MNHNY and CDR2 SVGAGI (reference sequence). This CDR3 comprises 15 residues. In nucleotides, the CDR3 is TGTGCCAGCAGTTACATAAGACGGGGCACAGATACGCAGTATTTT. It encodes CASSYIRRGTDTQYF.

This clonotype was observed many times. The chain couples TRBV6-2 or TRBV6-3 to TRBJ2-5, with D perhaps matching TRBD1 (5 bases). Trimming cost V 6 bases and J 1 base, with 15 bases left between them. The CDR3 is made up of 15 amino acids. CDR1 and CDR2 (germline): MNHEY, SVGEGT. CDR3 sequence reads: CASSPYGQGQETQYF. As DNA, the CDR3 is TGTGCCAGCAGCCCCTACGGACAAGGCCAAGAGACCCAGTACTTC.

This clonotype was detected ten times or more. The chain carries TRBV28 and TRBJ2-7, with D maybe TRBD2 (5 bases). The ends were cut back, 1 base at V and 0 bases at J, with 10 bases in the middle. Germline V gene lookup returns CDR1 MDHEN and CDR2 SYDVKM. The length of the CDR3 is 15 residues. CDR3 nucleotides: TGTGCCAGCAGTTTATTTTCGGGGAACTCCTACGAGCAGTACTTC. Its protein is CASSLFSGNSYEQYF.

The CDR3 DNA sequence: TGCGCCAGCACCCCTGGCCAGGGCCCCACAGATACGCAGTATTTT. Translating it yields CASTPGQGPTDTQYF. The chain uses TRBV4-3 and TRBJ2-3; TRBD1 might be the D (5 bases). The V end lost 7 bases, the J end lost 2 bases, and 16 bases lay between the germline ends. Per germline, CDR1 LGHNA and CDR2 YSLEER. CDR3 length: 15 residues.

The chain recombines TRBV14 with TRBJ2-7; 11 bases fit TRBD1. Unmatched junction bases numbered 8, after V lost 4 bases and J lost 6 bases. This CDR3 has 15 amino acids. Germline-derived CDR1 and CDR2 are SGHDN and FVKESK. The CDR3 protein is CASSLGQGASCEQYF. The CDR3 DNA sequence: TGTGCCAGCAGCCTCGGACAGGGGGCTTCGTGCGAGCAGTACTTC.

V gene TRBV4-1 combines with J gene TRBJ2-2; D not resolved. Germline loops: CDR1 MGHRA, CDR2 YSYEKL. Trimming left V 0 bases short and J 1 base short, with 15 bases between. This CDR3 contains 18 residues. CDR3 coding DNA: TGCGCCAGCAGCCAAGATTTATCCCAGCGATTGAACACCGGGGAGCTGTTTTTT. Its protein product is CASSQDLSQRLNTGELFF.

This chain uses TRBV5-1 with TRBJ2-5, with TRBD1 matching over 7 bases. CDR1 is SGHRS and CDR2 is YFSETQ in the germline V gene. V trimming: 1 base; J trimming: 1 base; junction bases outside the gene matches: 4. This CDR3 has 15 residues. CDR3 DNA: TGCGCCAGCAGCTTGTACGGGACAGCCCAAGAGACCCAGTACTTC. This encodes CASSLYGTAQETQYF.

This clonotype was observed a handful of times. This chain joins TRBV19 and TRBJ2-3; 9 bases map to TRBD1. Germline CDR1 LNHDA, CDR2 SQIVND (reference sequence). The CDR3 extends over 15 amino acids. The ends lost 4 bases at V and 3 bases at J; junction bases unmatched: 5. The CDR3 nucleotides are TGTGCCAGTAGTACCGGGACAGGGCGGACAGATACGCAGTATTTT. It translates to CASSTGTGRTDTQYF.

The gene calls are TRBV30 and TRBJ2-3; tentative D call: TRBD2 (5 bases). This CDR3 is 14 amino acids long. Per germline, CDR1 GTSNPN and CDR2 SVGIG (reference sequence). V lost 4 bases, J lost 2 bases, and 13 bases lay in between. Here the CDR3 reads CAWNGGPLTDTQYF. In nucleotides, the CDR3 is TGTGCCTGGAACGGCGGGCCCCTCACAGATACGCAGTATTTT.

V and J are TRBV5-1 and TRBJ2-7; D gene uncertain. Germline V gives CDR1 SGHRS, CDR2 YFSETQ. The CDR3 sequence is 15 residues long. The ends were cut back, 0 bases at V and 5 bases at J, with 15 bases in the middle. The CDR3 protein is CASSLAFSAEDEQYF. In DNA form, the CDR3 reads TGCGCCAGCAGCTTGGCCTTTTCAGCTGAGGACGAGCAGTACTTC. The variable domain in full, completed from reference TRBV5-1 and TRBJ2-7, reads KAGVTQTPRYLIKTRGQQVTLSCSPISGHRSVSWYQQTPGQGLQFLFEYFSETQRNKGNFPGRFSGRQFSNSRSEMNVSTLELGDSALYLCASSLAFSAEDEQYFGPGTRLTVT.

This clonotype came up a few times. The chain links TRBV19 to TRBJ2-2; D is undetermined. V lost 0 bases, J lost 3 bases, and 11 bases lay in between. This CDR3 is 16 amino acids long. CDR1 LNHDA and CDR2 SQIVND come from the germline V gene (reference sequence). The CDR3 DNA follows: TGTGCCAGTAGTATAGAGGACGGAGCCTACACCGGGGAGCTGTTTTTT. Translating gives CASSIEDGAYTGELFF.

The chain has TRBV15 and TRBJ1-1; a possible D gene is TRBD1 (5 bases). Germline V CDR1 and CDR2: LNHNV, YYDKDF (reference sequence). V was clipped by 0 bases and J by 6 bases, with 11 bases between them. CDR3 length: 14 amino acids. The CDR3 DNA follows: TGTGCCACCAGCAGAGATTCAGGGCCGGCTGAAGCTTTCTTT. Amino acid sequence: CATSRDSGPAEAFF.

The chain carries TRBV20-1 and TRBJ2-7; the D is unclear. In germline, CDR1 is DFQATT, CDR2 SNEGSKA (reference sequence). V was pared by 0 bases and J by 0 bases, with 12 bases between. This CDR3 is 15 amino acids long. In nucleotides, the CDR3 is TGCAGTGCTAGAGATGTCTCCCGAGGCTCCTACGAGCAGTACTTC. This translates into CSARDVSRGSYEQYF.

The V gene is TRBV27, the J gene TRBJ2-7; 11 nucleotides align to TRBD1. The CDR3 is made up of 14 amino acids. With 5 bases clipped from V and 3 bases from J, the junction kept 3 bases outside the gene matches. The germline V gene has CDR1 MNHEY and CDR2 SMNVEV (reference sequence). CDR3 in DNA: TGTGCCAGCAGTGATGGGACAGGGGGCTACGAGCAGTACTTC. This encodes CASSDGTGGYEQYF.

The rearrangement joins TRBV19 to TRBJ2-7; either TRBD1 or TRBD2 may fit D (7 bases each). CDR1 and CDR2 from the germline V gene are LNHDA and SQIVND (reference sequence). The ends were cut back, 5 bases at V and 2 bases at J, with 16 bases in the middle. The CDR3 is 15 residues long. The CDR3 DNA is TGTGCCAGTAGTGCCGGCTCAGGGGGGGCCTACGAGCAGTACTTC. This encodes CASSAGSGGAYEQYF.

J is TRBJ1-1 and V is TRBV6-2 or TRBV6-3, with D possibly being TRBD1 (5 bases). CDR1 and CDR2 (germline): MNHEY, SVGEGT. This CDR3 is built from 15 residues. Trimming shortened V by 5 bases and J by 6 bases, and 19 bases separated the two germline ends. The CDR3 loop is CASSTSGTPGAEAFF. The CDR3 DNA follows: TGTGCCAGCAGTACTTCCGGGACGCCCGGCGCTGAAGCTTTCTTT.

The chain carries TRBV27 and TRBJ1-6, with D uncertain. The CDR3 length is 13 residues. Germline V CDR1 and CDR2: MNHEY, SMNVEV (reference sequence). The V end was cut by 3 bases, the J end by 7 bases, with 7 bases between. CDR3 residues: CASSFTTNSPLHF. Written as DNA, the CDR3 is TGTGCCAGCAGTTTCACGACAAATTCACCCCTCCACTTT.

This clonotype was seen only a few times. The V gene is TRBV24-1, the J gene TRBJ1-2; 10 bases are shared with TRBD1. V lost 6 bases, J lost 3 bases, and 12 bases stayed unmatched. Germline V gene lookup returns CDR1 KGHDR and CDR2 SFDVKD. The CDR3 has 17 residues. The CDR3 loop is CATSPGRGTGVDYGYTF. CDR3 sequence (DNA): TGTGCCACCAGTCCTGGGCGCGGGACAGGGGTCGACTATGGCTACACCTTC.

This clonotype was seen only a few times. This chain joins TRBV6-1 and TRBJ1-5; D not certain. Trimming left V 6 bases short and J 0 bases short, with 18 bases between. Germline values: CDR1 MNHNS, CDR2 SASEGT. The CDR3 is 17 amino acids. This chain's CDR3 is CASSPSLGAPSNQPQHF. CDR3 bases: TGTGCCAGCAGCCCCAGTTTGGGAGCGCCTAGCAATCAGCCCCAGCATTTT.

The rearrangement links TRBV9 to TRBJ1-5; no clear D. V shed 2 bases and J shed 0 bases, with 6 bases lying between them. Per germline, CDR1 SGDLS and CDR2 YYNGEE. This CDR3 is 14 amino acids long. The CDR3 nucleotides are TGTGCCAGCAGCGTCAGATATAGCAATCAGCCCCAGCATTTT. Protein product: CASSVRYSNQPQHF.

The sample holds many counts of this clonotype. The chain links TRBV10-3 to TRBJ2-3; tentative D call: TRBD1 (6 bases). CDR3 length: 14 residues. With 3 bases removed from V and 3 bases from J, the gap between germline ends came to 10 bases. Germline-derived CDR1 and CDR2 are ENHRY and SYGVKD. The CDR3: CAISDTGQTDTQYF. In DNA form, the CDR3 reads TGTGCCATCAGTGATACCGGACAGACAGATACGCAGTATTTT.

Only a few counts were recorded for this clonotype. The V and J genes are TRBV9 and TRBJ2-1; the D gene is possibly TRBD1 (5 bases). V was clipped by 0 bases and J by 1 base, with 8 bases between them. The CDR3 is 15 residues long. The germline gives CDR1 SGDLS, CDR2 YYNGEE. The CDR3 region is CASSVDPGSYNEQFF. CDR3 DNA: TGTGCCAGCAGCGTAGATCCAGGGTCCTACAATGAGCAGTTCTTC.

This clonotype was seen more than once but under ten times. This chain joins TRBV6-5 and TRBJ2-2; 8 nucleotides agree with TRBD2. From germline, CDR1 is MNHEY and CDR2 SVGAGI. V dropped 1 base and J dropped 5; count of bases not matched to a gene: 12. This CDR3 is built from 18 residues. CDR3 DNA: TGTGCCAGCAGTTACTTGCAGAGAGGAGCGGGAGCAACCGGGGAGCTGTTTTTT. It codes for CASSYLQRGAGATGELFF.